This T cell receptor (beta chain) was identified in a study of cytomegalovirus exposure and HLA in healthy donors. Study-level points and caveats: The authors enumerated roughly 160 TCR beta chains as linked to cytomegalovirus.

Method: immunoSEQ multiplex PCR; TCRdb's copy keeps in-frame clones and lacks some. The repertoire holds more than 200,000 clones, roughly 84% seen once, with more than 10% in the top ten. Germline lookup yields CDR1 WNHNN and CDR2 SYGVQD (reference sequence). This CDR3 spans 14 amino acids. V lost 6 bases and J lost 0; bases outside the gene matches: 3. From the 120-subject validation cohort, which was separate from the roughly 670-subject first cohort, the donors were drawn. About this clone: Its antigen is not known.

The chain carries TRBV10-1 and TRBJ2-7; 9 bases are shared with TRBD2. The sequenced material came from PBMCs. This receptor was obtained from a man aged 18 to 30 in good health and CMV-seropositive. The DNA for the CDR3 is TGCGCCAGCAGCCGGACTAGCGACTCCTACGAGCAGTACTTC. Encoded protein: CASSRTSDSYEQYF.